This TCR beta chain was identified in a study of vaccination and CD4 T cells after COVID-19. The overall study: Overlapping SARS-CoV-2, HCoV-NL63, HCoV-OC43 and HCoV-229E spike peptides stimulated the cells.

The V gene's germline CDR1 is MNHNS and CDR2 SASEGT. V lost 4 bases and J lost 2, with 12 bases in between. This CDR3 spans 16 amino acids. Comments on this clonotype: Its antigen is still unknown.

Scientists ran DNA taken from cultured CD4+ T cells through the Oncomine TCR Beta short-read assay for sequencing. TCRdb re-derived calls from the PCR reads in MiXCR, one entry per CDR3 protein. This sample carries about 15,000 distinct CDR3 sequences, around 45% of them seen once, and the ten largest clones take about 8.3%. The treatment: roughly 10-day PBMC culture with coronavirus spike peptide pools or control peptides (ViraFEST assay). The receptor was derived from a human donor who had recovered from COVID-19. The sample taken for sequencing was CD4+ T cells from blood, cultured in vitro. This chain uses TRBV6-1 with TRBJ2-6; D is tentatively TRBD1 or TRBD2 (5 bases each). Here the CDR3 reads CASSGGTAAGANVLTF. CDR3 sequence (DNA): TGTGCCAGCAGTGGGGGGACGGCCGCTGGGGCCAACGTCCTGACTTTC.